Below are 8 T cell receptor beta chains sequenced from a single sample in a study of identical twins. TCRdb itself ran the 5' RACE reads through MiXCR, one entry per CDR3 protein. Of hundreds of thousands of distinct CDR3 sequences listed, roughly an eighth are singletons. The sample was also reused in another study, on yellow fever vaccine responses in identical twins.

The sequencing input was PBMCs. These receptors were collected from a woman aged 18-29 years in good health.

The genes are TRBV5-1 and TRBJ2-1; possible D gene TRBD2, 5 bases. V was clipped by 4 bases and J by 8 bases, with 16 bases between them. The germline gives CDR1 SGHRS, CDR2 YFSETQ. This CDR3 comprises 14 residues. The CDR3 DNA reads as TGCGCCAGCAGCCATAGCGCCGCTATGGATGAGCAGTTCTTC. Protein product: CASSHSAAMDEQFF.

This clonotype showed up many times. CDR3 sequence (DNA): TGTGCCAGCAGCCCGGCCCGGGAAAACACCGGGGAGCTGTTTTTT. Amino acids: CASSPARENTGELFF. The chain uses TRBV7-2 and TRBJ2-2, with a possible D match to TRBD2 (5 bases). Trimming took off 5 bases at V and 2 bases at J, with 12 bases between the two ends. From germline, CDR1 is SGHTA and CDR2 FQGNSA. This CDR3 is built from 15 residues.

V and J are TRBV11-2 and TRBJ2-4; D is unclear. The germline V gene encodes CDR1 SGHAT and CDR2 FQNNGV. Trimming cost V 1 base and J 2 bases, with 15 bases left between them. The CDR3 runs 17 residues. The CDR3 DNA follows: TGTGCCAGCAGCTTAGTGGACGGTGCGAGGCCCAAAAACATTCAGTACTTC. Translation gives CASSLVDGARPKNIQYF. The full variable domain, rest sourced from reference TRBV11-2 and TRBJ2-4, is EAGVAQSPRYKIIEKRQSVAFWCNPISGHATLYWYQQILGQGPKLLIQFQNNGVVDDSQLPKDRFSAERLKGVDSTLKIQPAKLEDSAVYLCASSLVDGARPKNIQYFGAGTRLSVL.

This clonotype was counted only a few times. The chain employs TRBV7-6 and TRBJ2-1; a possible D gene is TRBD2 (5 bases). Trimming took 4 bases from V and 5 from J, leaving 15 bases between them. CDR1 SGHVS and CDR2 FNYEAQ come from the germline V gene. The CDR3 extends over 15 amino acids. The CDR3 bases are TGTGCCAGCAGCTCCCGAGAGGGTATTAACAATGAGCAGTTCTTC. It codes for CASSSREGINNEQFF.

V is TRBV6-5 and J is TRBJ2-1; the match to TRBD2 covers 12 bases. The junction had 8 bases not matched to a gene; V was cut back by 4 bases and J by 4 bases. The germline V gene encodes CDR1 MNHEY and CDR2 SVGAGI. The CDR3 is 17 residues long. Written as DNA, the CDR3 is TGTGCCAGCAGTTGGGCGACTAGCGGGGGCGAATACAATGAGCAGTTCTTC. Amino acids: CASSWATSGGEYNEQFF.

The chain is built from TRBV20-1 and TRBJ1-1; tentative D call: TRBD1 (6 bases). The CDR3 runs to 13 residues. Germline-derived CDR1 and CDR2 are DFQATT and SNEGSKA (reference sequence). V gave up 4 bases and J gave up 1 base, with 10 bases separating them. For the CDR3, the DNA is TGCAGTGCTATACCGGGACAGAACACTGAAGCTTTCTTT. It translates to CSAIPGQNTEAFF.

In this sample, this clonotype turned up a few times. The gene calls are TRBV3-1 and TRBJ1-1; 8 nucleotides agree with TRBD1. Germline trimming cut 4 bases from V and 6 bases from J; bases unmatched to any gene: 10. Germline V CDR1 and CDR2: LGHDT, YNNKEL (reference sequence). CDR3 length: 15 amino acids. CDR3 DNA: TGTGCCAGCAGCCTGACAGGGGAATTCCTTTCTGAAGCTTTCTTT. It is translated as CASSLTGEFLSEAFF.

This clonotype was picked up a small number of times. The CDR3 DNA reads TGCGCCAGCAGCTTGCGGATAGCGGGGGGACTAGATACGCAGTATTTT. Amino acids: CASSLRIAGGLDTQYF. V usage is TRBV5-1 and J usage is TRBJ2-3; TRBD2 matches at 10 bases. V shed 1 base, J shed 5 bases, and the junction held 7 bases outside the gene matches. The CDR3 runs 16 residues. CDR1 and CDR2 (germline): SGHRS, YFSETQ. The full variable domain, its missing parts supplied by reference TRBV5-1 and TRBJ2-3, is KAGVTQTPRYLIKTRGQQVTLSCSPISGHRSVSWYQQTPGQGLQFLFEYFSETQRNKGNFPGRFSGRQFSNSRSEMNVSTLELGDSALYLCASSLRIAGGLDTQYFGPGTRLTVL.